This T cell receptor (beta chain) was profiled in a study of cytomegalovirus exposure and HLA in healthy donors. The study ran its PCR with 60 Vbeta and 13 Jbeta primers. Measured with immunoSEQ multiplex PCR; TCRdb has only the in-frame clones, and not every one. The profile covers 200,000 to 250,000 clones, with approximately 80% appearing a single time and 15% to 18% taken by the ten largest. Study-level results: In a later analysis, at a false discovery rate of 0.05, approximately 16,000 TCR beta sequences matched HLA alleles. A reported reduction in N-insertions relative to the roughly 710-donor mean was seen in an Asian-associated ancestry cluster in a later analysis. Listed as cytomegalovirus-associated were 150 or so TCR beta chains.

On this clone itself: As yet, its antigen is unknown.

This receptor was obtained from a man between 35 and 55 years old in good health and CMV-seronegative. The sample consisted of PBMCs.

DNA of the CDR3: TGCGCCAGCAGTGAGTCGAATAGCATCAATGAGCAGTTCTTC. It is translated as CASSESNSINEQFF. The chain joins TRBV10-2 to TRBJ2-1; D remains ambiguous. Germline-derived CDR1 and CDR2 are WSHSY and SAAADI. V lost 0 bases to trimming and J lost 6 bases, with 9 bases between them. The CDR3 is 14 residues long.